The 28 T cell receptor beta chains in this list originate from one sample, sequenced in a study of human T cells and chemical hapten exposure (dated by TCRdb to the early 2020s). The label giving this sample's time point can be read as: patch test 3, about 24 weeks after DPC sensitization. The treatment or condition label on this specimen signifies: therapeutic diphenylcyclopropenone sensitization with weekly scalp DPC. The library was built by means of RACE. The listed sequencing device is NextSeq 500. Through fastp at Q25 and MiXCR, TCRdb rebuilt clones from the public reads, retaining in-frame beta chains. When rows share a CDR3 protein, they turn into one entry using the most common DNA and genes. The sample profile shows around 130,000 distinct CDR3 sequences; approximately 10% of them were found once. 2% to 2.5% of the sample belongs to the ten largest clones. The material was whole blood, obtained in connection with sensitization to the hapten diphenylcyclopropenone (DPC). These receptors came from a woman between 45 and 60 years old with alopecia areata. Some clones in this sample may be carry-over from other donors' samples.

The chain recombines TRBV6-5 with TRBJ1-6; perhaps TRBD1 as D (5 bases). Germline V CDR1 and CDR2: MNHEY, SVGAGI. The V and J ends lost 2 bases and 0 bases respectively, with 11 bases between them. The CDR3 has 17 amino acids. The CDR3 protein is CASSYGGGYSYNSPLHF. In DNA, the CDR3 is TGTGCCAGCAGTTACGGCGGGGGGTACTCCTATAATTCACCCCTCCACTTT.

The rearrangement uses TRBV5-4 and TRBJ1-2; D is unclear. Trimming removed 1 base from V and 8 bases from J, with 12 bases in between. Germline lookup yields CDR1 SGHNT and CDR2 YYREEE (reference sequence). This CDR3 contains 13 residues. The CDR3 DNA reads TGTGCCAGCAGCTTGCCTGAAACCAAAGGCTACACCTTC. It translates to CASSLPETKGYTF.

A few counts support this clonotype. The chain is built from TRBV28 and TRBJ2-3; D might be TRBD2 (6 bases). V was pared by 6 bases and J by 3 bases, with 10 bases between. CDR1 and CDR2 (germline): MDHEN, SYDVKM. The CDR3 consists of 13 residues. The CDR3 DNA follows: TGTGCCAGCAGCGGGAGTAGGACAGATACGCAGTATTTT. Amino acids: CASSGSRTDTQYF. Combining the CDR3 with reference TRBV28 and TRBJ2-3 gives the whole variable domain DVKVTQSSRYLVKRTGEKVFLECVQDMDHENMFWYRQDPGLGLRLIYFSYDVKMKEKGDIPEGYSVSREKKERFSLILESASTNQTSMYLCASSGSRTDTQYFGPGTRLTVL.

This clonotype has a handful of counts. The chain links TRBV6-5 to TRBJ2-4; D is unresolved. Per the germline V gene, CDR1 is MNHEY and CDR2 is SVGAGI. The CDR3 loop spans 14 amino acids. V lost 7 bases to trimming and J lost 2 bases, with 12 bases between them. Here the CDR3 DNA reads TGTGCCAGCACCCCCCATGGTCCCAAAAACATTCAGTACTTC. Translating it yields CASTPHGPKNIQYF.

This chain joins TRBV19 and TRBJ1-5, with 7 bases that match TRBD1. The V gene's germline CDR1 is LNHDA and CDR2 SQIVND (reference sequence). The V and J ends lost 10 bases and 0 bases, in that order; junction bases with no gene match: 9. The CDR3 consists of 15 residues. The CDR3 nucleotides are TGTGCCACCTCTGGACAGGACTATAGCAATCAGCCCCAGCATTTT. This codes for CATSGQDYSNQPQHF.

The V and J genes are TRBV29-1 and TRBJ1-1, with D maybe TRBD1 (5 bases). The CDR3 runs 12 residues. The V gene lost 6 bases and the J gene lost 4 bases, with 12 bases spanning the gap. CDR1 and CDR2 from the germline V gene are SQVTM and ANQGSEA. CDR3 in amino acids: CSVGGSITEAFF. The CDR3 DNA is TGCAGCGTGGGGGGGTCGATCACTGAAGCTTTCTTT.

This clonotype was recorded a few times. This chain links TRBV27 with TRBJ1-2; D perhaps matches TRBD1 (5 bases). This CDR3 contains 15 residues. The germline CDR1 and CDR2 sequences are MNHEY and SMNVEV (reference sequence). The germline V and J ends were trimmed by 8 bases and 4 bases, with 20 bases remaining between them. The CDR3 DNA is TGTGCCAGCCTTCCCCGGTATTCAGGGCGCTATGGCTACACCTTC. Amino acid sequence: CASLPRYSGRYGYTF.

This clonotype was seen a few times. The chain joins TRBV6-5 to TRBJ1-6; 10 nucleotides agree with TRBD1. Trimming took 7 bases from V and 7 from J; bases not matched to a gene: 7. Germline V gene lookup returns CDR1 MNHEY and CDR2 SVGAGI. CDR3 length: 15 amino acids. CDR3 in amino acids: CASKVGTGVNSPLHF. The CDR3 DNA follows: TGTGCCAGCAAGGTGGGGACAGGGGTGAATTCACCCCTCCACTTT.

The J gene is TRBJ1-6, the V gene TRBV27; D gene ambiguous. The CDR3 totals 15 residues. CDR1 MNHEY and CDR2 SMNVEV come from the germline V gene (reference sequence). V lost 3 bases and J 8 bases, leaving 14 bases between the germline ends. The CDR3 DNA is TGTGCCAGCAGTTTGGCCCCCCTACTGGATTCACCCCTCCACTTT. Translation gives CASSLAPLLDSPLHF.

This clonotype has only one observation. This chain connects TRBV6-2 or TRBV6-3 to TRBJ2-3; a weak D match, TRBD1 (7 bases). CDR3 size: 15 residues. V was shortened by 7 bases and J by 0 bases, with 14 bases between the two germline ends. Germline CDR1 is MNHEY and CDR2 is SVGEGT. Here the CDR3 reads CASIGGTVSTDTQYF. For the CDR3, the DNA is TGTGCCAGCATTGGGGGGACAGTGAGCACAGATACGCAGTATTTT.

The chain couples TRBV9 to TRBJ2-2; D is unclear. This CDR3 is built from 14 residues. Germline CDR1 reads SGDLS; CDR2 reads YYNGEE. V gave up 0 bases and J gave up 3 bases, with 6 bases separating them. CDR3 bases: TGTGCCAGCAGCGTAGTAGCTGACACCGGGGAGCTGTTTTTT. Amino acids: CASSVVADTGELFF. The variable domain in full, with the rest retrieved from reference TRBV9 and TRBJ2-2, is DSGVTQTPKHLITATGQRVTLRCSPRSGDLSVYWYQQSLDQGLQFLIQYYNGEERAKGNILERFSAQQFPDLHSELNLSSLELGDSALYFCASSVVADTGELFFGEGSRLTVL.

This clonotype was recorded at least ten times. The chain joins TRBV29-1 to TRBJ2-1, with D perhaps TRBD1 (6 bases). Trimming took 5 bases from V and 7 from J, leaving 9 bases between them. In germline, CDR1 is SQVTM, CDR2 ANQGSEA. The CDR3 sequence is 11 residues long. The CDR3 is CSVPGENEQFF. CDR3 DNA sequence: TGCAGCGTTCCAGGGGAGAATGAGCAGTTCTTC.

This clonotype was picked up many times. The chain links TRBV11-3 to TRBJ2-3, with 14 nucleotides matching TRBD2. The CDR3 consists of 17 residues. CDR1 and CDR2 (germline): SGHNT, YENEEA. The junction had 3 bases not matched to a gene; V was cut back by 3 bases and J by 1 base. The CDR3 loop is CASSLGLAGAGTDTQYF. CDR3 in DNA: TGTGCCAGCAGCTTGGGACTAGCGGGAGCTGGCACAGATACGCAGTATTTT.

This clonotype was observed a few times. The V gene is TRBV2, the J gene TRBJ2-3; 7 bases are a match to TRBD2. The CDR3 totals 14 residues. Germline V gives CDR1 SNHLY, CDR2 FYNNEI. V lost 8 bases to trimming and J lost 5 bases; unmatched junction nucleotides: 10. The CDR3 region has the DNA TGTGCCAGCGGGAGGGTAGCGGTTGGAGATACGCAGTATTTT. It codes for CASGRVAVGDTQYF.

V usage is TRBV6-2 or TRBV6-3 and J usage is TRBJ1-5, with D possibly matching TRBD1 (6 bases). This CDR3 is built from 15 residues. Trimming took 6 bases from V and 5 from J, leaving 17 bases between them. CDR1 MNHEY and CDR2 SVGEGT come from the germline V gene. CDR3 in amino acids: CASRGTGPRDQPQHF. CDR3 nucleotides: TGTGCCAGCAGAGGAACAGGGCCGAGGGATCAGCCCCAGCATTTT.

The chain uses TRBV7-3 and TRBJ1-5; the D is unclear. Germline V lookup: CDR1 SGHTA, CDR2 FQGTGA. The CDR3 totals 13 residues. The germline V and J ends were trimmed by 3 bases and 3 bases, with 6 bases remaining between them. CDR3 in amino acids: CASSLGFNQPQHF. DNA of the CDR3: TGTGCCAGCAGCTTGGGCTTCAATCAGCCCCAGCATTTT. Variable domain in full (rest from reference TRBV7-3 and TRBJ1-5): GAGVSQTPSNKVTEKGKYVELRCDPISGHTALYWYRQSLGQGPEFLIYFQGTGAADDSGLPNDRFFAVRPEGSVSTLKIQRTERGDSAVYLCASSLGFNQPQHFGDGTRLSIL.

The V call is TRBV20-1, the J call TRBJ2-7; 10 bases fit TRBD2. Germline assignment: CDR1 DFQATT and CDR2 SNEGSKA (reference sequence). V lost 6 bases and J lost 5; bases outside the gene matches: 10. The CDR3 runs 14 residues. The CDR3 here is CSADQREGTHEQYF. The CDR3 DNA is TGCAGTGCGGACCAGCGGGAGGGCACCCACGAGCAGTACTTC.

This rearrangement joins TRBV29-1 to TRBJ2-7; possible D gene TRBD1, 6 bases. The germline V gene has CDR1 SQVTM and CDR2 ANQGSEA. The CDR3 spans 13 residues. Deletions cut 6 bases from V and 0 bases from J, with 12 bases between. CDR3 protein: CSVGTSSSYEQYF. CDR3 sequence (DNA): TGCAGCGTAGGGACATCGTCCTCCTACGAGCAGTACTTC.

In its sample, this clonotype was seen a few times. This chain connects TRBV7-9 to TRBJ2-7, with a weak D call TRBD2 (7 bases). This CDR3 spans 17 amino acids. CDR1 and CDR2 (germline): SEHNR, FQNEAQ (reference sequence). V lost 1 base to trimming and J lost 2 bases, with 18 bases between them. CDR3 in DNA: TGTGCCAGCAGCTTAGGGGGCGGGGGCGCAAACCCCTACGAGCAGTACTTC. Protein: CASSLGGGGANPYEQYF. The complete variable domain, with remaining parts taken from reference TRBV7-9 and TRBJ2-7, reads DTGVSQNPRHKITKRGQNVTFRCDPISEHNRLYWYRQTLGQGPEFLTYFQNEAQLEKSRLLSDRFSAERPKGSFSTLEIQRTEQGDSAMYLCASSLGGGGANPYEQYFGPGTRLTVT.

This clonotype was observed many times. The chain joins TRBV9 to TRBJ2-3; D ambiguous. CDR1 and CDR2 (germline): SGDLS, YYNGEE. The CDR3 is 15 amino acids. Between the trimmed V and J ends, which lost 3 bases and 7 bases, there was a span of 18 bases. The CDR3 spells CASSGVARESNTQYF. The DNA of the CDR3 is TGTGCCAGCAGCGGAGTGGCGCGTGAGTCGAATACGCAGTATTTT.

This clonotype was counted only a few times. This chain joins TRBV20-1 and TRBJ2-1; TRBD2 agrees at 12 bases. Germline assignment: CDR1 DFQATT and CDR2 SNEGSKA (reference sequence). The CDR3 runs 15 residues. J was trimmed by 8 bases and V by 3 bases; bases with no gene match: 8. The CDR3 spells CSASRTSGNQDEQFF. The CDR3 region has the DNA TGCAGTGCTAGCAGGACTAGCGGGAATCAGGATGAGCAGTTCTTC.

This clonotype was counted at least ten times. The rearrangement uses TRBV6-5 and TRBJ2-3, with 12 nucleotides matching TRBD2. CDR3 length: 15 residues. The V gene end was trimmed by 2 bases and the J gene end by 10 bases; junction bases not matched to a gene: 7. CDR1 and CDR2 from the germline V gene are MNHEY and SVGAGI. The DNA for the CDR3 is TGTGCCAGCAGTTACGGGACTAGCGGGCCTTGGGCGCAGTATTTT. This encodes CASSYGTSGPWAQYF.

This clonotype came up a few times. The CDR3 sequence is CASSSGGIRPQYF. For the CDR3, the DNA is TGTGCCAGCAGCTCCGGGGGCATTAGACCCCAGTACTTC. The chain employs TRBV28 and TRBJ2-5; D is possibly TRBD1 or TRBD2 (6 bases each). Trimming shortened V by 6 bases and J by 9 bases, and 17 bases separated the two germline ends. The CDR3 totals 13 residues. Germline loops: CDR1 MDHEN, CDR2 SYDVKM. Filled out from reference TRBV28 and TRBJ2-5, the complete variable domain reads DVKVTQSSRYLVKRTGEKVFLECVQDMDHENMFWYRQDPGLGLRLIYFSYDVKMKEKGDIPEGYSVSREKKERFSLILESASTNQTSMYLCASSSGGIRPQYFGPGTRLLVL.

The sample holds a few counts of this clonotype. The genes are TRBV4-3 and TRBJ2-3; D gene ambiguous. Per the germline V gene, CDR1 is LGHNA and CDR2 is YSLEER. There are 15 residues in the CDR3. V lost 0 bases to trimming and J lost 2 bases, with 9 bases between them. CDR3 sequence: CASSQDYSDTDTQYF. The DNA for the CDR3 is TGCGCCAGCAGCCAAGATTACAGCGACACAGATACGCAGTATTTT.

This clonotype was recorded at least ten times. The chain is built from TRBV6-5 and TRBJ2-2; unclear D gene. Germline V lookup: CDR1 MNHEY, CDR2 SVGAGI. V lost 2 bases, J lost 4 bases, and 8 bases lay in between. The CDR3 consists of 14 residues. In DNA form, the CDR3 reads TGTGCCAGCAGTTACCATTACACCACCGGGGAGCTGTTTTTT. Translating gives CASSYHYTTGELFF.

This clonotype was found many times. This CDR3 is CASSLQGSLHEQYF. CDR3 sequence (DNA): TGTGCCAGCAGCCTACAGGGATCCCTCCACGAGCAGTACTTC. The genes are TRBV28 and TRBJ2-7; the D gene is possibly TRBD1 (6 bases). Per the germline V gene, CDR1 is MDHEN and CDR2 is SYDVKM. CDR3 length: 14 residues. Trimming removed 6 bases at V and 5 bases at J, with 17 bases between.

This clonotype was observed at least ten times. The rearrangement uses TRBV7-6 and TRBJ2-7, with a weak D call TRBD1 (6 bases). CDR1 and CDR2 from the germline V gene are SGHVS and FNYEAQ. V lost 5 bases, J lost 6 bases, and 14 bases lay in between. This CDR3 contains 13 residues. The CDR3 region has the DNA TGTGCCAGCAGCGTACAGGGTCTGGTCGAGCAGTACTTC. It is translated as CASSVQGLVEQYF.

This clonotype was recorded many times. The rearrangement uses TRBV12-3 or TRBV12-4 and TRBJ2-1, with 8 positions matching TRBD1. The J segment lost 2 bases and the V segment lost 6 bases, leaving 6 bases of the junction unmatched. This CDR3 is 15 amino acids long. The CDR3 protein is CASSPARGPYNEQFF. Written as DNA, the CDR3 is TGTGCCAGCAGCCCAGCCAGGGGGCCCTACAATGAGCAGTTCTTC.